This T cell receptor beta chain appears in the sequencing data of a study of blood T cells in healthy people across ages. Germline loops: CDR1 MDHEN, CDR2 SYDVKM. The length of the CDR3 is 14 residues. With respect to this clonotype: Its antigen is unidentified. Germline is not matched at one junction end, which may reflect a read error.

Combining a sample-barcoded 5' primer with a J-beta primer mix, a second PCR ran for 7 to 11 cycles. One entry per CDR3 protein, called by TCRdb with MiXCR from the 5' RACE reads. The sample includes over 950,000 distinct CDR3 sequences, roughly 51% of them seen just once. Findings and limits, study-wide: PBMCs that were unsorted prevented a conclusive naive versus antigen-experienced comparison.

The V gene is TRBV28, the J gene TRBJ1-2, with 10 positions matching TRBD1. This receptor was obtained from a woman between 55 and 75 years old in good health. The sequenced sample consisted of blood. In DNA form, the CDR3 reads TGTGCCTGCAGACTCGGGACAGGGGCCTATGGCTACACCTTC. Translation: CACRLGTGAYGYTF.